Below are 25 T cell receptor beta chains sequenced from a single sample in a study of blood T cell repertoires in COVID-19 (dated by TCRdb to 2018 to 2020). Library preparation employed the immunoSEQ multiplex PCR assay. TCRdb limited this immuneACCESS table to in-frame rearrangements with V and J called. A share of clones is missing; checked studies link under half to unresolved V genes, and the rest is unexplained. Here the sample has 200,000 to 250,000 clones; under 95% occur a single time. Together, the top ten hold around 1.2% of the sample. The sample consisted of peripheral blood. The receptors stem from a man aged 25 to 40 with acute or convalescent COVID-19.

CDR3 residues: CSVTRPATDTQYF. CDR3 DNA: TGCAGCGTTACACGCCCTGCAACAGATACGCAGTATTTT. J is TRBJ2-3 and V is TRBV29-1; D gene unclear. Germline-derived CDR1 and CDR2 are SQVTM and ANQGSEA. This CDR3 contains 13 residues. Trimming took 5 bases from V and 3 from J, leaving 12 bases between them.

CDR3 sequence: CASSQPLPVNGEKLFF. In DNA form, the CDR3 reads TGTGCCAGCAGTCAGCCCCTTCCCGTTAATGGTGAAAAACTGTTTTTT. This rearrangement joins TRBV6-6 to TRBJ1-4; D unresolved. Trimming stripped 5 bases from V and 7 bases from J, with 20 bases between. In germline, CDR1 is MNHNY, CDR2 SVGAGI (reference sequence). The CDR3 totals 16 residues.

The V gene is TRBV28, the J gene TRBJ1-3; 8 nucleotides line up with TRBD1. The trim removed 5 bases at V and 2 bases at J, leaving 8 bases unmatched. The CDR3 runs to 16 residues. Germline assignment: CDR1 MDHEN and CDR2 SYDVKM. CDR3 sequence reads: CASSPPGGVAGNTIYF. The CDR3 nucleotides read TGTGCCAGCAGTCCTCCAGGGGGCGTAGCTGGAAACACCATATATTTT.

For this clone: The same CDR3 is also encoded by other DNA sequences in this sample. CDR3 sequence: CASSQDGRGTDTQYF. CDR3 nucleotides: TGTGCCAGCAGCCAAGATGGCAGGGGAACAGATACGCAGTATTTT. This rearrangement joins TRBV3-1 (or the pseudogene TRBV3-2) to TRBJ2-3; D is possibly TRBD1 (6 bases). The germline V and J ends were trimmed by 0 bases and 3 bases, with 10 bases remaining between them. This CDR3 has 15 amino acids. The germline gives CDR1 LGHDT, CDR2 YNNKEL (reference sequence).

This chain connects TRBV7-8 to TRBJ1-1; D is uncertain. The CDR3 extends over 13 amino acids. CDR1 is SGHVS, CDR2 FQNEAQ, per germline. V gave up 4 bases and J gave up 5 bases, with 11 bases separating them. Here the CDR3 reads CASSSRRGTEAFF. CDR3 nucleotide sequence: TGTGCCAGCAGCTCCCGACGGGGAACTGAAGCTTTCTTT.

The chain joins TRBV4-1 to TRBJ2-3, with 12 bases identical to TRBD2. Losses at the gene ends were 1 base for V and 2 bases for J; bases not matched to a gene: 1. This CDR3 spans 16 amino acids. Germline loops: CDR1 MGHRA, CDR2 YSYEKL. The CDR3 loop is CASSQGLAGATDTQYF. The CDR3 DNA sequence: TGCGCCAGCAGCCAAGGACTAGCGGGGGCCACAGATACGCAGTATTTT.

The chain links TRBV20-1 to TRBJ1-3; D remains ambiguous. This CDR3 comprises 11 residues. Trimming took off 5 bases at V and 1 base at J, with 3 bases between the two ends. Germline V CDR1 and CDR2: DFQATT, SNEGSKA (reference sequence). The CDR3 region has the DNA TGCAGTGCTTATTCTGGAAACACCATATATTTT. Residues: CSAYSGNTIYF.

This chain links TRBV9 with TRBJ1-1; no clear D. The CDR3 has 15 amino acids. Germline V gene lookup returns CDR1 SGDLS and CDR2 YYNGEE. With 3 bases removed from V and 3 bases from J, the gap between germline ends came to 15 bases. CDR3 residues: CASSGEDGRHTEAFF. The CDR3 DNA is TGTGCCAGCAGCGGGGAGGACGGACGGCACACTGAAGCTTTCTTT.

The gene calls are TRBV11-2 and TRBJ2-3; 10 bases line up with TRBD2. This CDR3 is built from 17 residues. V lost 3 bases and J lost 0; bases outside the gene matches: 6. Looked up from germline, CDR1 is SGHAT and CDR2 is FQNNGV. Here the CDR3 DNA reads TGTGCCAGCAGCTTCGGGACTAGCGCAACTAGCACAGATACGCAGTATTTT. It is translated as CASSFGTSATSTDTQYF. Based on the CDR3 plus reference TRBV11-2 and TRBJ2-3, the full variable domain is EAGVAQSPRYKIIEKRQSVAFWCNPISGHATLYWYQQILGQGPKLLIQFQNNGVVDDSQLPKDRFSAERLKGVDSTLKIQPAKLEDSAVYLCASSFGTSATSTDTQYFGPGTRLTVL.

The genes are TRBV9 and TRBJ1-6; weak D call: TRBD1 (6 bases). Germline CDR1 is SGDLS and CDR2 is YYNGEE. This CDR3 is built from 15 residues. Trimming removed 3 bases at V and 12 bases at J, with 19 bases between. The CDR3: CASSGTGHGPRPLHF. CDR3 coding DNA: TGTGCCAGCAGCGGTACGGGACACGGGCCTAGACCCCTCCACTTT.

The chain employs TRBV5-4 and TRBJ2-3; 11 nucleotides line up with TRBD2. Germline CDR1 reads SGHNT; CDR2 reads YYREEE (reference sequence). Germline trimming cut 1 base from V and 8 bases from J; bases unmatched to any gene: 18. The CDR3 runs to 19 residues. The CDR3 loop is CASSLMWIAGGQSLPTQYF. The CDR3 region has the DNA TGTGCCAGCAGCTTGATGTGGATAGCGGGGGGGCAGTCTCTTCCTACGCAGTATTTT.

A word on this clone: One junction end disagrees with the germline gene, perhaps due to a read error. The rearrangement links TRBV7-7 to TRBJ2-2, with D maybe TRBD2 (5 bases). The CDR3 runs 13 residues. Looked up from germline, CDR1 is SSHAT and CDR2 is FNYEAQ (reference sequence). DNA of the CDR3: TGTGCTAGCAGCAAAGACGGGGCCGGGGAGCTGTTTTTT. It specifies CASSKDGAGELFF.

V is TRBV4-1 and J is TRBJ2-1; 9 positions agree with TRBD2. Germline V gives CDR1 MGHRA, CDR2 YSYEKL. CDR3 length: 21 residues. V trimming: 4 bases; J trimming: 5 bases; junction bases outside the gene matches: 24. The CDR3 DNA sequence: TGCGCCAGCAGCCTACGGAGGAACAGGGATAGACTAGCGGCCTCTGACAATGAGCAGTTCTTC. Amino acids: CASSLRRNRDRLAASDNEQFF.

The chain couples TRBV30 to TRBJ2-7; TRBD2 aligns across 9 bases. The trim removed 0 bases at V and 3 bases at J, leaving 3 bases unmatched. The CDR3 contains 14 residues. CDR1 GTSNPN and CDR2 SVGIG come from the germline V gene (reference sequence). The CDR3 loop reads CAWSVGAGGYEQYF. The CDR3 coding sequence is TGTGCCTGGAGTGTCGGAGCGGGAGGCTACGAGCAGTACTTC.

The V gene is TRBV5-4, the J gene TRBJ1-6; the D gene is possibly TRBD1 (5 bases). Germline values: CDR1 SGHNT, CDR2 YYREEE (reference sequence). The CDR3 loop spans 14 amino acids. Trimming cost V 4 bases and J 5 bases, with 10 bases left between them. CDR3 region: CASSIDSHNSPLHF. CDR3 in DNA: TGTGCCAGCAGCATCGACAGCCATAATTCACCCCTCCACTTT.

The V gene is TRBV5-4, the J gene TRBJ2-4, with 8 bases that match TRBD2. CDR1 SGHNT and CDR2 YYREEE come from the germline V gene (reference sequence). There are 16 residues in the CDR3. With V trimmed by 3 bases and J by 3 bases, 8 bases remained unmatched. This CDR3 is CASSSREGLGKNIQYF. DNA of the CDR3: TGTGCCAGCAGCTCACGGGAGGGGTTGGGCAAAAACATTCAGTACTTC.

This chain links TRBV2 with TRBJ2-7; possibly TRBD2 for D (5 bases). This CDR3 region has 13 residues. The germline V gene has CDR1 SNHLY and CDR2 FYNNEI. Deletions cut 8 bases from V and 2 bases from J, with 13 bases between. CDR3 DNA sequence: TGTGCCAGCTCCCGGGGTATGGCCTACGAGCAGTACTTC. Translating it yields CASSRGMAYEQYF.

This chain joins TRBV5-1 and TRBJ2-7; 8 bases are a match to TRBD1. Trimming took 2 bases from V and 3 from J; bases not matched to a gene: 4. This CDR3 spans 14 amino acids. The germline V gene has CDR1 SGHRS and CDR2 YFSETQ. The CDR3: CASSFRTGNYEQYF. DNA of the CDR3: TGCGCCAGCAGCTTTCGGACAGGGAACTACGAGCAGTACTTC. The full variable domain, in which reference TRBV5-1 and TRBJ2-7 provide the parts outside the CDR3, is KAGVTQTPRYLIKTRGQQVTLSCSPISGHRSVSWYQQTPGQGLQFLFEYFSETQRNKGNFPGRFSGRQFSNSRSEMNVSTLELGDSALYLCASSFRTGNYEQYFGPGTRLTVT.

V usage is TRBV7-9 and J usage is TRBJ1-5, with 7 bases identical to TRBD1. V shed 1 base and J 4 bases; nucleotides not matched to a gene: 7. The CDR3 loop spans 16 amino acids. Germline V lookup: CDR1 SEHNR, CDR2 FQNEAQ (reference sequence). This CDR3 is CASSLGTGVLNQPQHF. CDR3 DNA sequence: TGTGCCAGCAGCTTAGGTACAGGGGTCCTGAATCAGCCCCAGCATTTT.

For this clone: In the same sample, other DNA sequences code for this CDR3. The chain uses TRBV2 and TRBJ1-1; D gene ambiguous. Trimming cost V 6 bases and J 2 bases, with 10 bases left between them. Germline CDR1 SNHLY, CDR2 FYNNEI. The CDR3 spans 13 residues. CDR3: CASRVRENTEAFF. As DNA, the CDR3 is TGTGCCAGCAGGGTCCGGGAAAACACTGAAGCTTTCTTT.

The chain combines TRBV5-5 with TRBJ1-1; D is unclear. V lost 3 bases and J 5 bases, leaving 11 bases between the germline ends. The germline gives CDR1 SGHKS, CDR2 YYEKEE (reference sequence). The CDR3 covers 13 residues. CDR3 sequence (DNA): TGTGCCAGCAGCTCCGCGTCTCGGACTGAAGCTTTCTTT. It codes for CASSSASRTEAFF.

V usage is TRBV5-5 and J usage is TRBJ1-2; D is possibly TRBD1 (6 bases). The germline V and J ends were trimmed by 4 bases and 0 bases, with 16 bases remaining between them. The CDR3 is 16 amino acids. Germline V gives CDR1 SGHKS, CDR2 YYEKEE (reference sequence). CDR3 region: CASSRRPDSSNYGYTF. The CDR3 nucleotides are TGTGCCAGCAGCCGGCGGCCGGACAGCTCTAACTATGGCTACACCTTC. Full variable domain (missing parts from reference TRBV5-5 and TRBJ1-2): DAGVTQSPTHLIKTRGQQVTLRCSPISGHKSVSWYQQVLGQGPQFIFQYYEKEERGRGNFPDRFSARQFPNYSSELNVNALLLGDSALYLCASSRRPDSSNYGYTFGSGTRLTVV.

The chain couples TRBV3-1 (or the pseudogene TRBV3-2) to TRBJ1-1; TRBD1 matches at 7 bases. CDR1 and CDR2 from the germline V gene are LGHDT and YNNKEL (reference sequence). The length of the CDR3 is 15 residues. V was pared by 1 base and J by 2 bases, with 4 bases of the junction left unmatched. DNA for the CDR3: TGTGCCAGCAGCCAAGCGGACAGGAGCAACACTGAAGCTTTCTTT. Residues: CASSQADRSNTEAFF.

The chain employs TRBV5-6 and TRBJ1-6; D remains ambiguous. The CDR3 consists of 14 residues. V was clipped by 3 bases and J by 0 bases, with 4 bases between them. Germline V gene data show CDR1 as SGHDT and CDR2 as YYEEEE. CDR3 region: CASSYSSYNSPLHF. The CDR3 DNA reads as TGTGCCAGCAGCTATAGCTCCTATAATTCACCCCTCCACTTT.

CDR3 protein: CASSSSGAANYGYTF. In nucleotides, the CDR3 is TGTGCCAGCAGTTCCTCAGGGGCCGCTAACTATGGCTACACCTTC. The chain links TRBV28 to TRBJ1-2, with a possible D match to TRBD1 (6 bases). Looked up from germline, CDR1 is MDHEN and CDR2 is SYDVKM. The CDR3 contains 15 residues. V dropped 4 bases and J dropped 0 bases, with 12 bases sitting between them.